This T cell receptor (beta chain) originates from a study of human T cells and chemical hapten exposure. The time point denotes: pre-sensitization, week 0. This sample's treatment: therapeutic diphenylcyclopropenone sensitization with weekly scalp DPC. Prior to each patch test being applied, blood was drawn. MiXCR, run by TCRdb on the RACE reads, gives a single entry per CDR3 protein. The sample shows about 85,000 distinct CDR3 sequences, about 8% of them seen only once. This clonotype was counted only a few times. There are 15 residues in the CDR3. Per the germline V gene, CDR1 is MDHEN and CDR2 is SYDVKM. V dropped 6 bases and J dropped 2 bases, with 17 bases sitting between them.

The sequences come from whole blood, collected in connection with sensitization to the hapten diphenylcyclopropenone (DPC). This chain uses TRBV28 with TRBJ2-7; tentative D call: TRBD1 (6 bases). This TCR was sampled from a man in his forties or fifties with alopecia areata. Some clones in this sample may be carry-over from other donors' samples. The CDR3 coding sequence is TGTGCCAGCAGATTTCCCGGGACACGAGCCTACGAGCAGTACTTC. This codes for CASRFPGTRAYEQYF.